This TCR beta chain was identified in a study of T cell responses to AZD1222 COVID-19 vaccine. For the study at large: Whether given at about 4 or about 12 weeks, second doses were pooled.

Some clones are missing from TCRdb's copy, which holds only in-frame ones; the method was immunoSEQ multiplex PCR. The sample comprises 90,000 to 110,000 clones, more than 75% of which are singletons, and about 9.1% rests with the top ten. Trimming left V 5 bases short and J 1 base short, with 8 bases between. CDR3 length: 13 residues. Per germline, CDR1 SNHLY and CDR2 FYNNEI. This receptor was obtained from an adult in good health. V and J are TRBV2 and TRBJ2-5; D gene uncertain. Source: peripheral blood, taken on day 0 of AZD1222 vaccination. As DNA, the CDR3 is TGTGCCAGCAGTCGAGTTCCCCAAGAGACCCAGTACTTC. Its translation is CASSRVPQETQYF.